The clone carrying this T cell receptor (beta chain) has a single count. The sample comes from a study of blood T cell repertoires in COVID-19. Across the study: COVID-19 samples from acute and convalescent phases originated in the United States, Italy and Spain. From T cells, B-cell-depleted T cells, or PBMCs came the material, which was cDNA or gDNA.

Germline lookup yields CDR1 MNHEY and CDR2 SMNVEV (reference sequence). The CDR3 is made up of 14 amino acids. Trimming removed 0 bases at V and 8 bases at J, with 10 bases between. Assay used: immunoSEQ multiplex PCR; TCRdb lists only in-frame clones, some missing. The profile shows 300,000 to 500,000 clones, around 89% of them singletons. Everyone who took part was 18 to 89 years old, and they came from about two dozen US areas. This chain joins TRBV27 and TRBJ2-2; TRBD2 is a possible D gene (6 bases). The sample consisted of PBMCs or T cells enriched from blood (not recorded which). This TCR was recovered from a woman in her 30s with acute COVID-19. CDR3 residues: CASSLSIRGGELFF. CDR3 DNA: TGTGCCAGCAGTTTATCTATCCGGGGGGGGGAGCTGTTTTTT.